Each of the 30 T cell receptor beta chains below was sequenced from the same sample in a study of shared clonotypes between healthy human individuals. Generated by immunoSEQ multiplex PCR, the TCRdb table keeps only in-frame clones and is missing some. The sample comprises about 1,900,000 clones, about 95% of which are singletons, and around 1.2% rests with the top ten. Terminally differentiated effector memory CD45RA+ cells were excluded by CCR7 positive selection of CD45RO-negative cells. Sequencing was performed on naive CD8+ T cells sorted from blood. These receptors came from a young man in good health.

This rearrangement joins TRBV19 to TRBJ1-5; unclear D gene. Germline lookup yields CDR1 LNHDA and CDR2 SQIVND (reference sequence). This CDR3 has 15 amino acids. The ends were cut back, 4 bases at V and 0 bases at J, with 10 bases in the middle. CDR3 amino acids: CASSNGSYSNQPQHF. The DNA for the CDR3 is TGTGCCAGTAGTAATGGCAGCTATAGCAATCAGCCCCAGCATTTT. Variable domain in full (rest from reference TRBV19 and TRBJ1-5): DGGITQSPKYLFRKEGQNVTLSCEQNLNHDAMYWYRQDPGQGLRLIYYSQIVNDFQKGDIAEGYSVSREKKESFPLTVTSAQKNPTAFYLCASSNGSYSNQPQHFGDGTRLSIL.

The rearrangement links TRBV28 to TRBJ1-3; the D is unclear. V shed 3 bases and J shed 0 bases, with 12 bases lying between them. Germline CDR1 and CDR2: MDHEN and SYDVKM. The CDR3 extends over 16 amino acids. In DNA form, the CDR3 reads TGTGCCAGCAGTTTTCCCCCCCCGGGCTCTGGAAACACCATATATTTT. Protein sequence: CASSFPPPGSGNTIYF. Complete variable domain (other parts from reference TRBV28 and TRBJ1-3): DVKVTQSSRYLVKRTGEKVFLECVQDMDHENMFWYRQDPGLGLRLIYFSYDVKMKEKGDIPEGYSVSREKKERFSLILESASTNQTSMYLCASSFPPPGSGNTIYFGEGSWLTVV.

The chain couples TRBV7-9 to TRBJ2-3; TRBD2 matches 12 bases. Germline V CDR1 and CDR2: SEHNR, FQNEAQ (reference sequence). V trimming: 5 bases; J trimming: 2 bases; junction bases outside the gene matches: 5. The CDR3 runs 16 residues. CDR3 in DNA: TGTGCCAGCAGCATTCTAGCGGGAGGGTTCACAGATACGCAGTATTTT. This codes for CASSILAGGFTDTQYF.

The rearrangement joins TRBV5-1 to TRBJ2-5, with 9 bases fitting TRBD1. The CDR3 spans 16 residues. CDR1 and CDR2 from the germline V gene are SGHRS and YFSETQ. V dropped 0 bases and J dropped 5; count of bases not matched to a gene: 8. CDR3 bases: TGCGCCAGCAGCTTGGACCCAACAGGGGGCAGGGAGACCCAGTACTTC. Residues: CASSLDPTGGRETQYF.

The V and J genes are TRBV7-2 and TRBJ2-7, with 11 nucleotides matching TRBD2. Germline V gene lookup returns CDR1 SGHTA and CDR2 FQGNSA. The CDR3 loop spans 14 amino acids. J lost 5 bases, V lost 3 bases, and 3 bases had no gene match. CDR3 DNA: TGTGCCAGCAGCTTTAGCGGGGGGGTCGACGAGCAGTACTTC. It yields the protein CASSFSGGVDEQYF.

CDR3 nucleotide sequence: TGTGCCAGCAGTCCCGCCCCCGCAGGGGGCCATGGCTACACCTTC. Encoded protein: CASSPAPAGGHGYTF. V gene TRBV28 combines with J gene TRBJ1-2, with 8 bases that match TRBD1. CDR1 is MDHEN, CDR2 SYDVKM, per germline. This CDR3 has 15 amino acids. The V gene end was trimmed by 5 bases and the J gene end by 6 bases; junction bases not matched to a gene: 11.

Note on this clone: One junction end disagrees with the germline gene, perhaps due to a read error. The genes are TRBV18 and TRBJ1-2; tentative D call: TRBD1 (5 bases). Germline CDR1 is KGHSH and CDR2 is LQKENI. The CDR3 has 12 residues. The CDR3 sequence: CASSPLRDPPDF. The DNA of the CDR3 is TGTGCCAGCTCACCACTACGGGACCCACCCGACTTC.

The chain is built from TRBV11-2 and TRBJ1-6; no clear D. Germline V gene lookup returns CDR1 SGHAT and CDR2 FQNNGV. This CDR3 has 15 residues. V lost 6 bases and J lost 10, with 19 bases in between. CDR3 amino acids: CASSSIPMTLSPLHF. Written as DNA, the CDR3 is TGTGCCAGCAGTTCAATCCCGATGACCCTGTCACCCCTCCACTTT.

The chain carries TRBV30 and TRBJ2-7; D may correspond to TRBD1 or TRBD2 (5 bases each). CDR1 is GTSNPN, CDR2 SVGIG, per germline (reference sequence). V lost 8 bases, J lost 8 bases, and 19 bases lay in between. The CDR3 extends over 12 amino acids. The CDR3 DNA reads TGTGCCGGTACTAGACAGTTTTTTCAGCAGTACTTC. Protein product: CAGTRQFFQQYF.

The J gene is TRBJ2-7, the V gene TRBV7-2; D is possibly TRBD1 (6 bases). The germline CDR1 and CDR2 sequences are SGHTA and FQGNSA. This CDR3 is 12 amino acids long. V shed 3 bases and J shed 5 bases, with 8 bases lying between them. The CDR3 DNA reads as TGTGCCAGCAGCTTGACAGGACACGAGCAGTACTTC. This sequence encodes CASSLTGHEQYF.

The chain employs TRBV9 and TRBJ2-5, with 10 bases aligning to TRBD1. The CDR3 runs 16 residues. Trimming removed 3 bases from V and 1 base from J; junction bases left unmatched: 6. Germline V gene sequence: CDR1 SGDLS, CDR2 YYNGEE. The CDR3 DNA reads TGTGCCAGCAGCGATAGGGACAGGGGTCCCCAAGAGACCCAGTACTTC. Protein sequence: CASSDRDRGPQETQYF.

As for this clone: Other DNA sequences within the sample encode an identical CDR3. This rearrangement joins TRBV7-6 to TRBJ2-2; D is ambiguous. CDR1 and CDR2 from the germline V gene are SGHVS and FNYEAQ. Trimming removed 1 base from V and 7 bases from J, with 4 bases in between. The CDR3 covers 12 residues. The CDR3, as DNA: TGTGCCAGCAGCTTAGGTCGCGGGGAGCTGTTTTTT. Translating it yields CASSLGRGELFF.

J is TRBJ2-7 and V is TRBV10-2; possible D gene TRBD1, 5 bases. The CDR3 runs to 13 residues. V was pared by 5 bases and J by 2 bases, with 10 bases between. CDR1 WSHSY and CDR2 SAAADI come from the germline V gene. The CDR3 loop is CASSLTGPYEQYF. As DNA, the CDR3 is TGCGCCAGCAGTTTAACAGGACCCTACGAGCAGTACTTC.

A single count supports this clone. A junction boundary mismatches the germline segment, possibly from a read error. CDR3 bases: TGTGCTAGCAGCAACGATCCCGGGGAGCTGTTTTTT. Translation gives CASSNDPGELFF. V and J are TRBV7-7 and TRBJ2-2; no definite D call. Germline loops: CDR1 SSHAT, CDR2 FNYEAQ (reference sequence). There are 12 residues in the CDR3.

The CDR3 spells CASSLAMGLAGPEQFF. The CDR3 DNA is TGTGCCAGCAGCTTAGCCATGGGACTAGCGGGACCAGAGCAGTTCTTC. V usage is TRBV7-6 and J usage is TRBJ2-1, with 13 bases matching TRBD2. Losses at the gene ends were 0 bases for V and 10 bases for J; bases not matched to a gene: 6. The CDR3 totals 16 residues. CDR1 and CDR2 (germline): SGHVS, FNYEAQ. Based on the CDR3 plus reference TRBV7-6 and TRBJ2-1, the full variable domain is GAGVSQSPRYKVTKRGQDVALRCDPISGHVSLYWYRQALGQGPEFLTYFNYEAQQDKSGLPNDRFSAERPEGSISTLTIQRTEQRDSAMYRCASSLAMGLAGPEQFFGPGTRLTVL.

CDR3 DNA: TGTGCCAGCAGCTCCCAACAGGGGGAGACCCAGTACTTC. Translation: CASSSQQGETQYF. The rearrangement links TRBV13 to TRBJ2-5, with 7 bases lining up with TRBD1. Germline V lookup: CDR1 PRHDT, CDR2 FYEKMQ (reference sequence). Losses at the gene ends were 4 bases for V and 5 bases for J; bases not matched to a gene: 4. The CDR3 contains 13 residues.

The rearrangement joins TRBV9 to TRBJ2-3; a weak D match, TRBD1 (5 bases). V dropped 4 bases and J dropped 4 bases, with 13 bases sitting between them. The length of the CDR3 is 14 residues. Germline CDR1 SGDLS, CDR2 YYNGEE. CDR3 amino acids: CASSPGLGADTQYF. For the CDR3, the DNA is TGTGCCAGCAGCCCCGGCCTAGGGGCAGATACGCAGTATTTT.

This chain connects TRBV9 to TRBJ2-2, with a weak D call TRBD2 (6 bases). Per the germline V gene, CDR1 is SGDLS and CDR2 is YYNGEE. There are 13 residues in the CDR3. V lost 3 bases and J lost 6, with 9 bases in between. The CDR3 DNA reads as TGTGCCAGCAGCGCTGGGGGGTCCGGGGAGCTGTTTTTT. Protein product: CASSAGGSGELFF.

The chain carries TRBV2 and TRBJ2-7, with TRBD2 as a possible D gene (5 bases). CDR1 is SNHLY, CDR2 FYNNEI, per germline. V lost 6 bases and J 7 bases, leaving 13 bases between the germline ends. This CDR3 has 12 amino acids. DNA for the CDR3: TGTGCCAGCAGCGGGATAGAGGAAGAGCAGTACTTC. Translation gives CASSGIEEEQYF. Using reference TRBV2 and TRBJ2-7 for the parts outside the CDR3, the full variable domain is EPEVTQTPSHQVTQMGQEVILRCVPISNHLYFYWYRQILGQKVEFLVSFYNNEISEKSEIFDDQFSVERPDGSNFTLKIRSTKLEDSAMYFCASSGIEEEQYFGPGTRLTVT.

The J gene is TRBJ1-5, the V gene TRBV5-6; TRBD1 matches 10 bases. Losses at the gene ends were 3 bases for V and 7 bases for J; bases not matched to a gene: 7. The CDR3 has 15 amino acids. Germline V gene data show CDR1 as SGHDT and CDR2 as YYEEEE. As DNA, the CDR3 is TGTGCCAGCAGCTCTCGGACAGGGGGAGACCAGCCCCAGCATTTT. The encoded protein is CASSSRTGGDQPQHF.

This clone appeared a single time. The rearrangement links TRBV5-4 to TRBJ1-2, with unresolved D. CDR1 is SGHNT, CDR2 YYREEE, per germline (reference sequence). Trimming took 0 bases from V and 5 from J, leaving 11 bases between them. CDR3 size: 14 residues. The chain's CDR3 is CASSLGRGGYGYTF. The CDR3 region has the DNA TGTGCCAGCAGCTTGGGCCGGGGTGGGTATGGCTACACCTTC.

The chain employs TRBV27 and TRBJ2-3, with no clear D. V lost 5 bases and J 0 bases, leaving 12 bases between the germline ends. CDR1 is MNHEY, CDR2 SMNVEV, per germline (reference sequence). CDR3 length: 15 amino acids. CDR3 nucleotide sequence: TGTGCCAGCAGTCCCCTGGGCAGAAGCACAGATACGCAGTATTTT. Protein product: CASSPLGRSTDTQYF.

The chain combines TRBV7-9 with TRBJ1-1, with no clear D. This CDR3 has 14 amino acids. Trimming took 0 bases from V and 1 from J, leaving 6 bases between them. Germline CDR1 and CDR2: SEHNR and FQNEAQ (reference sequence). CDR3: CASSLARENTEAFF. In DNA form, the CDR3 reads TGTGCCAGCAGCTTAGCGCGAGAGAACACTGAAGCTTTCTTT.

The chain carries TRBV18 and TRBJ2-1, with 7 bases matching TRBD2. The ends lost 8 bases at V and 4 bases at J; junction bases unmatched: 11. Germline V CDR1 and CDR2: KGHSH, LQKENI. The CDR3 totals 15 residues. CDR3 bases: TGTGCCAGCCTACCGGCTAGCGGAGTGTACAATGAGCAGTTCTTC. Translating gives CASLPASGVYNEQFF.

A remark on this clone: Different DNA sequences within this sample yield the same CDR3. This rearrangement joins TRBV7-9 to TRBJ2-3; the D is unclear. V was clipped by 0 bases and J by 0 bases, with 4 bases between them. The length of the CDR3 is 14 residues. Per the germline V gene, CDR1 is SEHNR and CDR2 is FQNEAQ (reference sequence). CDR3 sequence (DNA): TGTGCCAGCAGCTTAGCTCATAGCACAGATACGCAGTATTTT. This gives the protein CASSLAHSTDTQYF.

This rearrangement joins TRBV7-9 to TRBJ2-1, with a tentative D call TRBD1 (5 bases). V lost 5 bases and J 4 bases, leaving 18 bases between the germline ends. The CDR3 runs 16 residues. Germline loops: CDR1 SEHNR, CDR2 FQNEAQ (reference sequence). As DNA, the CDR3 is TGTGCCAGCAGCCCCATCCTTGGGGCGCCATACAATGAGCAGTTCTTC. It codes for CASSPILGAPYNEQFF.

The chain employs TRBV7-6 and TRBJ2-3; no definite D call. Trimming cost V 1 base and J 3 bases, with 8 bases left between them. Germline CDR1 SGHVS, CDR2 FNYEAQ. This CDR3 is 14 amino acids long. The DNA of the CDR3 is TGTGCCAGCAGCTTAGTTCTTGGGACAGATACGCAGTATTTT. Protein sequence: CASSLVLGTDTQYF.

For this clone: The sample has other DNA sequences that encode this CDR3 too. The chain couples TRBV5-1 to TRBJ2-5; D may be TRBD1 or TRBD2 (6 bases each). CDR3 length equals 15 residues. The V end was cut by 0 bases, the J end by 3 bases, with 12 bases between. Germline lookup yields CDR1 SGHRS and CDR2 YFSETQ. In DNA form, the CDR3 reads TGCGCCAGCAGCTTGGCCGGGGGCAGGGAAGAGACCCAGTACTTC. Amino acid sequence: CASSLAGGREETQYF.

The chain links TRBV19 to TRBJ1-2, with D maybe TRBD1 (5 bases). There are 14 residues in the CDR3. Germline values: CDR1 LNHDA, CDR2 SQIVND (reference sequence). V was trimmed by 0 bases and J by 4 bases, leaving 9 bases between them. This CDR3 reads CASSIDGGLYGYTF. The DNA of the CDR3 is TGTGCCAGTAGTATAGATGGGGGACTCTATGGCTACACCTTC.

The rearrangement links TRBV6-1 to TRBJ2-7, with TRBD2 as a possible D gene (6 bases). The CDR3 extends over 14 amino acids. Germline-derived CDR1 and CDR2 are MNHNS and SASEGT. The V and J ends lost 11 bases and 2 bases respectively, with 19 bases between them. CDR3: CAGKEGGHTYEQYF. CDR3 in DNA: TGTGCCGGCAAGGAAGGAGGGCATACCTACGAGCAGTACTTC.